The next 8 T cell receptor beta chains were all read from a single sample in a study of regulatory T cells in long-lasting Graves disease (dated by TCRdb to about 2021). The library relied on multiplex PCR. Sequenced using an Illumina HiSeq 4000. CDR3 regions were amplified by Arm-PCR with iRepertoire HTBI primers to construct TCR beta libraries. In-frame beta chains were kept once TCRdb had trimmed the public reads at Q25 with fastp and called clones with MiXCR. Every CDR3 protein is listed once, alongside the most common genes and DNA of its rows. In all, the sample holds approximately 300,000 distinct CDR3 sequences, and roughly 18% of those were seen once. The ten largest account for about 40% of the sample. In the paper's terms, the time point label means: newly diagnosed GD, antithyroid drugs for less than 3 months. For both TCR sequencing and RNA sequencing, RNA was extracted from PBMCs using TRIzol.

Sequencing was performed on peripheral blood mononuclear cells (PBMCs), taken at new diagnosis, from a patient treated with antithyroid drugs. These TCRs come from a female donor with Graves disease.

Comments on this clonotype: A far larger clone is just one base off, so this is likely a read error. As the CDR3 is not closed by the conserved phenylalanine or tryptophan, this likely results from a read error. The CDR3 nucleotides are TGTGCCAGCAGCCGGACGAACACTGAAGCTTTCCTT. Translated, it gives CASSRTNTEAFL. The rearrangement links TRBV7-9 to TRBJ1-1; D unclear. V gave up 5 bases and J gave up 1 base, with 5 bases separating them. This CDR3 spans 12 amino acids. Germline CDR1 is SEHNR and CDR2 is FQNEAQ (reference sequence).

The rearrangement joins TRBV6-2 or TRBV6-3 to TRBJ1-1, with D unclear. Trimming shortened V by 5 bases and J by 4 bases, and 14 bases separated the two germline ends. This CDR3 is built from 14 residues. Germline assignment: CDR1 MNHEY and CDR2 SVGEGT. The CDR3 loop reads CASSEKWVGTEAFF. DNA of the CDR3: TGTGCCAGCAGTGAAAAATGGGTTGGCACTGAAGCTTTCTTT.

This clonotype appeared many times. This chain connects TRBV5-1 to TRBJ1-5, with 8 bases identical to TRBD1. Germline-derived CDR1 and CDR2 are SGHRS and YFSETQ. J was trimmed by 7 bases and V by 0 bases; bases with no gene match: 6. This CDR3 spans 15 amino acids. Written as DNA, the CDR3 is TGCGCCAGCAGCTTGGAACAGGGGGGCCAGCAGCCCCAGCATTTT. It specifies CASSLEQGGQQPQHF.

This clonotype has a count of ten or more. The chain joins TRBV12-3 or TRBV12-4 to TRBJ1-5; D unclear. The V gene lost 2 bases and the J gene lost 3 bases, with 17 bases spanning the gap. This CDR3 has 17 amino acids. Here the CDR3 reads CASSLRYPPNDNQPQHF. DNA for the CDR3: TGTGCCAGCAGTTTACGCTACCCCCCAAACGACAATCAGCCCCAGCATTTT.

This clonotype has at least ten counts. The V and J genes are TRBV30 and TRBJ2-7, with 10 bases identical to TRBD1. Germline values: CDR1 GTSNPN, CDR2 SVGIG (reference sequence). The trim removed 2 bases at V and 5 bases at J, leaving 3 bases unmatched. This CDR3 is 13 amino acids long. CDR3: CAWSRGTGDEQYF. CDR3 DNA sequence: TGTGCCTGGAGTAGGGGGACAGGGGACGAGCAGTACTTC.

A few counts support this clonotype. The chain couples TRBV12-3 or TRBV12-4 to TRBJ2-2; D is undetermined. V shed 7 bases and J shed 6 bases, with 18 bases lying between them. This CDR3 region has 15 residues. This CDR3 reads CASTGKALGPGELFF. The DNA of the CDR3 is TGTGCCAGCACCGGCAAGGCCCTCGGACCCGGGGAGCTGTTTTTT.

The sample holds many counts of this clonotype. V is TRBV12-3 or TRBV12-4 and J is TRBJ2-2; the D is unclear. The CDR3 is 14 amino acids. Trimming cost V 5 bases and J 2 bases, with 9 bases left between them. In nucleotides, the CDR3 is TGTGCCAGCAGTCCCTTAGAAAACACCGGGGAGCTGTTTTTT. Translation: CASSPLENTGELFF.

This clonotype was observed many times. This rearrangement joins TRBV27 to TRBJ2-3, with 7 bases aligning to TRBD2. With 5 bases clipped from V and 7 bases from J, the junction kept 18 bases outside the gene matches. The V gene's germline CDR1 is MNHEY and CDR2 SMNVEV (reference sequence). CDR3 size: 17 residues. The CDR3, as DNA: TGTGCCAGCAGTCCTTATGGGGCGGGAGCCCCTCATTATACGCAGTATTTT. Translated, it gives CASSPYGAGAPHYTQYF.